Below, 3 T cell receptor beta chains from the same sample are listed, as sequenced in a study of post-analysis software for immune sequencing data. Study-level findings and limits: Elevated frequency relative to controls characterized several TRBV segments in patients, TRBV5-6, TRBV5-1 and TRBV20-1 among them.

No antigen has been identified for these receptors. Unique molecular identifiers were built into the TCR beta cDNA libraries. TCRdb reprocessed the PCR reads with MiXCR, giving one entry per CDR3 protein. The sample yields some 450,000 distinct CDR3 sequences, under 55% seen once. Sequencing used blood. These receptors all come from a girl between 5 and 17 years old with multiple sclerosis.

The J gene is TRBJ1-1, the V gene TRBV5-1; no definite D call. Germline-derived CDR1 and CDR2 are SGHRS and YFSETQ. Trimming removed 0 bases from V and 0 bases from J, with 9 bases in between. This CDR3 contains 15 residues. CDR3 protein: CASSLDGTLNTEAFF. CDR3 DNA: TGCGCCAGCAGCTTGGATGGCACTTTGAACACTGAAGCTTTCTTT.

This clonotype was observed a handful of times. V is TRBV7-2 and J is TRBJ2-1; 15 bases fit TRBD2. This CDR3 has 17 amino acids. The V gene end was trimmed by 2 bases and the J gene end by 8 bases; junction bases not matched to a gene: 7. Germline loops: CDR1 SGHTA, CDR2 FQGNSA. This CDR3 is CASSLQGLAGGSHEQFF. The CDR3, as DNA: TGTGCCAGCAGCTTACAGGGACTAGCGGGAGGCAGCCATGAGCAGTTCTTC.

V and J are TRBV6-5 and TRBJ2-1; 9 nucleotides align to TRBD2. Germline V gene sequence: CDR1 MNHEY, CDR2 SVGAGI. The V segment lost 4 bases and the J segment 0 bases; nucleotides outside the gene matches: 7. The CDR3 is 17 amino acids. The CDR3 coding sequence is TGTGCCAGCAGTTGGACTAGCGAAGCCTACTCCTACAATGAGCAGTTCTTC. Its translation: CASSWTSEAYSYNEQFF.